This T cell receptor (beta chain) was retrieved from a study of response to subunit inactivated influenza vaccine. The CDR3 totals 14 residues. The V gene's germline CDR1 is SGHDT and CDR2 YYEEEE. The V gene lost 0 bases and the J gene lost 2 bases, with 9 bases spanning the gap. Comment on this clonotype: Its antigen is not known.

Regarding the study as a whole: A suggestion made by the authors is that each seasonal influenza vaccination recruits few new T cells.

TCRdb passed the RT-PCR reads through MiXCR, listing each CDR3 protein once. The table shows hundreds of thousands of distinct CDR3 sequences, with roughly 13% occurring only once. The material sequenced was PBMCs from blood, taken about 40 days after vaccination. This clonotype was obtained from a man aged 50 to 60 who received an inactivated influenza vaccine. The chain employs TRBV5-6 and TRBJ2-7; no definite D call. The CDR3 sequence is CASSLAVRTYEQYF. The CDR3 nucleotides are TGTGCCAGCAGCTTGGCCGTCAGAACCTACGAGCAGTACTTC.